The rows below give T cell receptor beta chains drawn from one sample of a study of blood T cell repertoires in COVID-19. Some clones are missing from TCRdb's copy, which holds only in-frame ones; the method was immunoSEQ multiplex PCR. The sample has a few hundred thousand clones, around 84% seen once. Material for sequencing was peripheral blood. These receptors originate from a woman between 55 and 75 years old who had recovered from COVID-19. Both conserved end residues are part of each CDR3.

>TRBJ2-1|TRBV7-9
CASSLGQGSGNEQFF
>TRBJ1-1|TRBV6-5
CASSYRNTEAFF
>TRBJ2-3|TRBV3-1/TRBV3-2
CASSQIFSGGSSTDTQYF
>TRBJ1-2|TRBV7-2
CASSLRPDSYGYTF
>TRBJ2-7|TRBV7-9
CASSLVGGDWTYEQYF
>TRBJ1-2|TRBV9
CASSEGFRGVGYTF
>TRBJ2-5|TRBV7-8
CASSLGSGETQYF
>TRBJ1-2|TRBV6-5
CASRPGVGYGYTF
>TRBJ2-3|TRBV7-9
CASSGTGSTDTQYF
>TRBJ2-1|TRBV6-2/TRBV6-3
CASSRGTTYNEQFF
>TRBJ2-3|TRBV29-1
CSVEDRGGVGTDTQYF
>TRBJ2-2|TRBV5-5
CASLEAPHGYTGELFF
>TRBJ2-2|TRBV27
CASSLYRGYTGELFF
>TRBJ1-2|TRBV12-3/TRBV12-4
CASSLAVGYTF
>TRBJ1-2|TRBV3-1/TRBV3-2
CASTLFGADYGYTF
>TRBJ1-3|TRBV12-5
CASGLDTGVGNTIYF
>TRBJ2-1|TRBV9
CASSVAASPRGNEQFF
>TRBJ2-6|TRBV5-5
CASSSTGLTGANVLTF
>TRBJ2-1|TRBV7-8
CASSPSGRLASNEQFF
>TRBJ2-2|TRBV15
CATSRLWTGTNTGELFF
>TRBJ1-4|TRBV5-6
CASSRTGDALSEKLFF
>TRBJ1-2|TRBV3-1/TRBV3-2
CASSRQDTGMGYTF
>TRBJ1-5|TRBV7-2
CASSPAGWARNQPQHF
>TRBJ1-1|TRBV5-1
CASSPAYRGLGTEAFF
>TRBJ1-1|TRBV6-5
CASRQIMNTEAFF
>TRBJ2-2|TRBV30
CAWSPSGRTGELFF
>TRBJ2-1|TRBV28
CASRPIAGGSSYNEQFF
>TRBJ1-1|TRBV6-6
CASSYEGGGYTEAFF
>TRBJ2-5|TRBV10-1
CASSESEGQGQETQYF
>TRBJ1-2|TRBV7-2
CASSRTGDGYTF
>TRBJ2-2|TRBV7-8
CASSLNSGGVAGELFF
>TRBJ1-6|TRBV5-6
CASSFRDRRSPLHF
>TRBJ2-2|TRBV24-1
CATKPPSDSNTGELFF
>TRBJ1-3|TRBV11-2
CASSPDRGGGNTIYF
>TRBJ2-3|TRBV7-3
CASSLGGGASDTQYF
>TRBJ2-5|TRBV7-2
CASSKVAGGAETQYF
>TRBJ1-2|TRBV18
CASHQEGTVFDYGYTF
>TRBJ1-1|TRBV5-5
CASSSLPRGRTEAFF
>TRBJ2-3|TRBV19
CASSIGTGGRFSGDTQYF
>TRBJ2-1|TRBV9
CASSVISGGHNEQFF
>TRBJ1-1|TRBV7-8
CASSPYKRTEAFF
>TRBJ2-2|TRBV10-3
CAIQGNRATGELFF
>TRBJ2-1|TRBV5-6
CASSLGLAGAPYNEQFF